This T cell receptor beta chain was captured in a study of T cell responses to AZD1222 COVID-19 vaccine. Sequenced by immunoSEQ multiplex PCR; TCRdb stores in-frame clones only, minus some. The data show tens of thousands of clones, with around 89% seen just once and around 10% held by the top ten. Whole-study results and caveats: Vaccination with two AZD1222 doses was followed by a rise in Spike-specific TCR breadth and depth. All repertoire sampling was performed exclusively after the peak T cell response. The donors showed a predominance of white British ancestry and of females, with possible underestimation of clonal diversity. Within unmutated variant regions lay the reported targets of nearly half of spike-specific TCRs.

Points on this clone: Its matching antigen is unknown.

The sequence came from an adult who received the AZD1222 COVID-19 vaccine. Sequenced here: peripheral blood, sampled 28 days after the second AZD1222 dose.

CDR3 amino acids: CASSPGTGKTEAFF. The DNA of the CDR3 is TGTGCCAGCAGTCCTGGGACAGGGAAGACTGAAGCTTTCTTT. This rearrangement joins TRBV6-6 to TRBJ1-1, with TRBD1 matching 9 bases. Germline CDR1 reads MNHNY; CDR2 reads SVGAGI (reference sequence). There are 14 residues in the CDR3. V was clipped by 5 bases and J by 5 bases; unmatched bases: 6.